What follows is one TCR beta chain and its context. Its antigen remains undetermined. Base qualities are not at hand, and no much larger clone is one base apart. The immunoSEQ Assay, a bias-controlled multiplex PCR, was used to amplify TCRbeta CDR3 regions from genomic DNA. For the original study's pipeline: The number of nucleated cells in each sample was estimated by amplification of reference gene primers within the assay. To quantify the absolute abundance of each unique TCRbeta CDR3 rearrangement, sequence reads were collapsed and filtered. Productive Simpson clonality was computed per sample as the square root of Simpson's diversity index over productive rearrangements. Imported from immuneACCESS, the table was reduced by TCRdb to in-frame sequences with V and J called. These copies leave out some clones; in studies compared against another copy, an unresolved V gene accounts for under half, and the cause of the remainder is not known. That table gives V, J and clone size, and the DNA gave D and trimming. The sample yields about 290,000 clones; roughly 90% were counted once. The ten largest make up over 8.5% of the sample.

Reading from cysteine to phenylalanine, the CDR3 counts 19 amino acids. Only the CDR3 DNA is retained, 57 bases long and in frame from the first base. From a lookup of the germline V gene (reference sequence), CDR1 and CDR2 are LNHDA and SQIVND. The trim is 3 bases for V and 1 base for J, with a gap of 24 bases between the germline ends. This sample is part of a study of blood T cell repertoires in COVID-19 (TCRdb year 2020). General notes on the study: Samples covering the acute and convalescent phases of COVID-19 were provided by collaborators in the United States, Italy and Spain. The material from the prospective study consisted of cDNA or gDNA derived from T cells, B-cell-depleted T cells, or PBMCs. The dataset comprised deeply sampled blood TCRbeta repertoires from subjects exposed to, actively infected with, or recovered from COVID-19. A freely available public database, intended as a resource for researchers studying the immune response to SARS-CoV-2, is where the repertoires were released. Samples came from the ongoing ImmuneRACE study (first 160 participants) plus 1,254 subjects from 6 global collaborators. Sample metadata almost always included a de-identified subject ID, COVID-19 status, age in years and sex. HLA class I and class II types, where available, came from metadata supplied by the sample provider rather than from assay-based typing. Study-wide conclusions, independent of this receptor: The quantity of clinical and demographic metadata differed by source and by participant and was supplied without curation.

At one collaborating source in Seattle, patients were enrolled during active infection and were followed longitudinally through the course of disease. The collaborating institutions used their own protocols to collect whole blood in K2EDTA tubes. Collaborator samples were shipped for TCRbeta analysis as frozen whole blood, isolated PBMCs, or DNA extracted from either sample type. The sequence was collected from a woman between 25 and 40 years old with COVID-19, enrolled during active disease. The sequence is built from TRBV19 and TRBJ1-1; the D gene is perhaps TRBD1, on 5 matching bases. Sample: peripheral blood. At the DNA level, the sequence is TGTGCCAGTAGTATCTACCGGACACGGGAGGGTGGAGGGAACACTGAAGCTTTCTTT. It encodes CASSIYRTREGGGNTEAFF.